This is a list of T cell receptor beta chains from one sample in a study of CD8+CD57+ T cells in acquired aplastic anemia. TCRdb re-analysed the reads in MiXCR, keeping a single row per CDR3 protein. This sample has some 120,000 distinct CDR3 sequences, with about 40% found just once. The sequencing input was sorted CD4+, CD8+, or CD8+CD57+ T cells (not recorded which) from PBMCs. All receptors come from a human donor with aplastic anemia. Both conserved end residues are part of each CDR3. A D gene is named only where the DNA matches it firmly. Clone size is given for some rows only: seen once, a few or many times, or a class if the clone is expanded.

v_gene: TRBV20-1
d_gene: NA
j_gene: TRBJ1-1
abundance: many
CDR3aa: CSASDRRPTEAFF
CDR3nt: TGCAGTGCTAGCGACAGGCGGCCCACTGAAGCTTTCTTT

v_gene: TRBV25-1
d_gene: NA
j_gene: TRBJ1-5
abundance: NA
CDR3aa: CASSELGQILHQPQHF
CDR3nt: TGTGCCAGCAGTGAATTAGGGCAGATCCTCCATCAGCCCCAGCATTTT

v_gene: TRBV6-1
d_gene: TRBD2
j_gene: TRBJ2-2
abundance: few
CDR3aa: CASSPSGFTGELFF
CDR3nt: TGTGCCAGCAGTCCTAGCGGGTTTACCGGGGAGCTGTTTTTT

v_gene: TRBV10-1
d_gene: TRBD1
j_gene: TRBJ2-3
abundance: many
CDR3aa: CASSDGQGYSTDTQYF
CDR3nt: TGCGCCAGCAGCGATGGACAGGGCTATAGCACAGATACGCAGTATTTT

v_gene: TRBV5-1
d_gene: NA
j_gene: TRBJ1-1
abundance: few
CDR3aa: CASSLEVVRTEQGGPFF
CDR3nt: TGCGCCAGCAGCTTAGAAGTGGTACGGACCGAGCAAGGGGGGCCTTTCTTT

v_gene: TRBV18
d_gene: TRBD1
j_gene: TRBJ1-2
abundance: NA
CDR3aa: CASSPRTGAVSNYGYTF
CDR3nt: TGTGCCAGCTCGCCCAGGACAGGGGCTGTTTCTAACTATGGCTACACCTTC

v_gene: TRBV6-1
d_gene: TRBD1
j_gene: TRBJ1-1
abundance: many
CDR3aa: CASSKLRGTGGMNTEAFF
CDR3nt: TGTGCCAGCAGTAAATTACGAGGGACAGGGGGTATGAACACTGAAGCTTTCTTT

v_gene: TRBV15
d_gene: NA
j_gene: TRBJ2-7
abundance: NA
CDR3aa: CATSRVVDSSYEQYF
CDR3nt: TGTGCCACCAGCAGAGTGGTTGACAGCTCCTACGAGCAGTACTTC

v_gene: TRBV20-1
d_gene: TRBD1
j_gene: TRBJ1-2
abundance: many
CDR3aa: CSAMDRDYGYTF
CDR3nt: TGCAGTGCAATGGACAGGGACTATGGCTACACCTTC

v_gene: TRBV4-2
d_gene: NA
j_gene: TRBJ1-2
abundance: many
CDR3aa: CASSQDPRVGQYGYTF
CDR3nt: TGTGCCAGCAGCCAAGACCCGAGAGTGGGGCAGTACGGCTACACCTTC

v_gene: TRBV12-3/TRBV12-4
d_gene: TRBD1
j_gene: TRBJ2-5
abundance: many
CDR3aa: CASSRTGRETQYF
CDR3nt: TGTGCCAGCAGTAGGACAGGGCGAGAGACCCAGTACTTC

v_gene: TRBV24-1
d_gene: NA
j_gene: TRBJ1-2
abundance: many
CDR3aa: CATSDQSQDSYGYTF
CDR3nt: TGTGCCACCAGTGACCAAAGCCAGGATTCCTATGGCTACACCTTC

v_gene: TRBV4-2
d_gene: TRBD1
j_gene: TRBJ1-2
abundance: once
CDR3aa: CASSLPPGSGGSNGYTF
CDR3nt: TGTGCCAGCAGCCTCCCTCCAGGGTCAGGGGGCTCCAATGGCTACACCTTC

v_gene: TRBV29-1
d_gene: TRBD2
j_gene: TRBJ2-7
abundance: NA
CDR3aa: CSVEGTSGGHEQYF
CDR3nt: TGCAGCGTGGAAGGGACTAGCGGCGGCCACGAGCAGTACTTC

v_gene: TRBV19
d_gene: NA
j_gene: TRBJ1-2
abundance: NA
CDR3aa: CASSIGGSYGYTF
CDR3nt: TGTGCCAGTAGTATAGGGGGGAGCTATGGCTACACCTTC

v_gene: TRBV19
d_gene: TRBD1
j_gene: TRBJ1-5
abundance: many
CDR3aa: CASSPGTAINQPQHF
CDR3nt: TGTGCCAGTAGTCCTGGGACAGCCATTAATCAGCCCCAGCATTTT

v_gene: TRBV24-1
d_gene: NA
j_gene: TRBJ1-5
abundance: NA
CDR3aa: CATPGHTPRYSNQPQHF
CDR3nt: TGTGCCACCCCGGGACACACGCCGCGTTATAGCAATCAGCCCCAGCATTTT

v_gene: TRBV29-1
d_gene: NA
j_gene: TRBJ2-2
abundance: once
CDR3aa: CSVAPARGSGELFF
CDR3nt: TGCAGCGTAGCACCTGCAAGGGGTTCCGGGGAGCTGTTTTTT

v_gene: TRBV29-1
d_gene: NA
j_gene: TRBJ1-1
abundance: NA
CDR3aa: CSVDGVEGGSTEAFF
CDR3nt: TGCAGCGTTGATGGGGTAGAGGGGGGCTCCACTGAAGCTTTCTTT

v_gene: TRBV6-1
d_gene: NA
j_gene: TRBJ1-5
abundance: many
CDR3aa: CASSDGYSNQPQHF
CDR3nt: TGTGCCAGCAGTGACGGGTATAGCAATCAGCCCCAGCATTTT

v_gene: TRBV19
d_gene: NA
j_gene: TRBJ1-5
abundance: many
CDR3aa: CASTGMGNQPQHF
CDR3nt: TGTGCCTCCACAGGGATGGGCAATCAGCCCCAGCATTTT

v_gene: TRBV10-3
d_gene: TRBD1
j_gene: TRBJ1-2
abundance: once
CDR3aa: CAISRMGQGEDYGYTF
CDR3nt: TGTGCCATCAGCCGTATGGGACAGGGCGAGGACTATGGCTACACCTTC

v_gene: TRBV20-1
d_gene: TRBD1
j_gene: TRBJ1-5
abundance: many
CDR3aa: CSAVRGQGYQPQHF
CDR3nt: TGCAGTGCCGTACGGGGACAGGGATATCAGCCCCAGCATTTT

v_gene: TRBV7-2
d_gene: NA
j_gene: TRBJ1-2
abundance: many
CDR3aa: CASSLESTSGGYTF
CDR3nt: TGTGCCAGCAGCTTAGAGAGTACATCGGGGGGCTACACCTTC

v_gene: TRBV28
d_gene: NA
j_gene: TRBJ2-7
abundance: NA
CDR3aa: CASTPSIQYEQYF
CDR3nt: TGTGCCAGCACCCCCTCAATACAATACGAGCAGTACTTC

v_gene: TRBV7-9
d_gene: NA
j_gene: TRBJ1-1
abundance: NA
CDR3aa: CASSFPGVGSTEAFF
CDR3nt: TGTGCCAGCAGCTTCCCAGGGGTCGGGAGCACTGAAGCTTTCTTT

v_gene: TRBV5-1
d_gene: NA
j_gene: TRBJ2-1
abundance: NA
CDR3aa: CASSPRVSGASNEQFF
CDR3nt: TGCGCCAGCAGCCCCCGCGTCTCCGGGGCTAGCAATGAGCAGTTCTTC

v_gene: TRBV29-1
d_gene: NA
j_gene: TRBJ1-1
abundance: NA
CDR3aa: CSVEQGPGTEAFF
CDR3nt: TGCAGCGTTGAACAGGGACCAGGTACTGAAGCTTTCTTT

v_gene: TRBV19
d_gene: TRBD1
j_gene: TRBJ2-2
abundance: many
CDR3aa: CASSPTGATGELFF
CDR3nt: TGTGCCAGTAGCCCGACAGGGGCCACCGGGGAGCTGTTTTTT

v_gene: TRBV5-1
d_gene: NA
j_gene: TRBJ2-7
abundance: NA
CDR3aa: CASSSDTYYEQYF
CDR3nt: TGCGCCAGCAGCTCGGACACCTACTACGAGCAGTACTTC

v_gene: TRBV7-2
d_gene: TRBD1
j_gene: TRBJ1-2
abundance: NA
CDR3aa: CASSLVGTGRRYTF
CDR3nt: TGTGCCAGCAGCTTAGTGGGGACAGGGAGAAGGTACACCTTC

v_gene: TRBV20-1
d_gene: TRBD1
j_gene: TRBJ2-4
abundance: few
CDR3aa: CSAWDLKGAKNIQYF
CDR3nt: TGCAGTGCTTGGGATTTAAAGGGGGCAAAAAACATTCAGTACTTC

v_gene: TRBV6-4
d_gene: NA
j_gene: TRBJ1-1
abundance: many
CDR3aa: CASSDSPGSTEAFF
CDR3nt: TGTGCCAGCAGTGACTCACCGGGCAGCACTGAAGCTTTCTTT

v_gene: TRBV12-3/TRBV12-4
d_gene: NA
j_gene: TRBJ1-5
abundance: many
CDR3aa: CASSSHSTDLSNQPQHF
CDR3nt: TGTGCCAGCAGTTCCCACTCGACAGATCTTAGCAATCAGCCCCAGCATTTT

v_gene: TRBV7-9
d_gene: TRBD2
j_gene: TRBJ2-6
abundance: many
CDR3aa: CASSSQGGTGANVLTF
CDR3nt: TGTGCCAGCAGCTCTCAGGGAGGGACTGGGGCCAACGTCCTGACTTTC

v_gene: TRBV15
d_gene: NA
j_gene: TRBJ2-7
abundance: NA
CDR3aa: CATSRAPGVRYEQYF
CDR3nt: TGTGCCACCAGCAGGGCTCCCGGGGTGAGGTACGAGCAGTACTTC

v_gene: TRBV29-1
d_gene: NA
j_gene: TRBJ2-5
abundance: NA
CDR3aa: CSVPRRWTSGVETQYF
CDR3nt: TGCAGCGTCCCCCGCCGGTGGACCTCTGGGGTAGAGACCCAGTACTTC

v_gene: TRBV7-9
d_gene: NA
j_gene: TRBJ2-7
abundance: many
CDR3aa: CASSTPRGYEQYF
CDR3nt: TGTGCCAGCAGCACCCCCCGGGGCTACGAGCAGTACTTC

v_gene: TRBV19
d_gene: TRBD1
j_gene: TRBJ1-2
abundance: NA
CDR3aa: CASSTQGAVGYTF
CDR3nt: TGTGCCAGTAGTACCCAGGGGGCGGTTGGCTACACCTTC

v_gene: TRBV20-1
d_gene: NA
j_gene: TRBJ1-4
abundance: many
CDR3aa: CSAQNLVLNEKLFF
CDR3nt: TGCAGTGCCCAAAATCTGGTGCTTAATGAAAAACTGTTTTTT

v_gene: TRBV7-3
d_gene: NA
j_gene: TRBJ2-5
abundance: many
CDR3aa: CASSRASGETQYF
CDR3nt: TGTGCCAGCAGCCGGGCCTCGGGGGAGACCCAGTACTTC

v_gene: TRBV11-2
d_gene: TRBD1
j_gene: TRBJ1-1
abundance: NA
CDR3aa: CASSLRDRGGFGDEAFF
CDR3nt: TGTGCCAGCAGCTTAAGGGACAGGGGAGGTTTTGGGGATGAAGCTTTCTTT

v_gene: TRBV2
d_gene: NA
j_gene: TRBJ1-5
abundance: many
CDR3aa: CASSDRVFQSAQHF
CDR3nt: TGTGCCAGCAGTGACAGGGTTTTCCAATCAGCCCAGCATTTT

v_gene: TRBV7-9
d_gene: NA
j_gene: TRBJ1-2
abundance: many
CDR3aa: CASSLDPRGANYGYTF
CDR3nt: TGTGCCAGCAGCTTGGATCCTAGAGGAGCTAACTATGGCTACACCTTC

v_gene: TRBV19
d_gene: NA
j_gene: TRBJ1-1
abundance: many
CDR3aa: CASSPLGNTEAFF
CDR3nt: TGTGCCAGTAGTCCTCTGGGGAACACTGAAGCTTTCTTT

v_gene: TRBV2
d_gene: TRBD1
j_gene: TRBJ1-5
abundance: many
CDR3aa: CASTGTGANQPQHF
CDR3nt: TGTGCCAGCACCGGAACAGGGGCCAATCAGCCCCAGCATTTT

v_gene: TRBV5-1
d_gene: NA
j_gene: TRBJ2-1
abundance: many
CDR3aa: CASSPRGDFNEQFF
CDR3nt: TGCGCCAGCAGCCCCCGGGGCGATTTCAATGAGCAGTTCTTC

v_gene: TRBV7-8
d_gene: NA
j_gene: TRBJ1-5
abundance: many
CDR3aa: CASSLEAPRDQPQHF
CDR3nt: TGTGCCAGCAGCTTAGAGGCTCCAAGGGATCAGCCCCAGCATTTT

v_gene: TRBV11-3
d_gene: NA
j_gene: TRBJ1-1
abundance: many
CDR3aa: CASSHRAGGRERPEAFF
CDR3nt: TGTGCCAGCAGCCACAGGGCGGGGGGGCGCGAAAGACCCGAAGCTTTCTTT

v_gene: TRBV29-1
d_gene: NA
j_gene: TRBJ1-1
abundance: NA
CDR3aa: CSVGRRLNTEAFF
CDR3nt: TGCAGCGTTGGACGCAGACTGAACACTGAAGCTTTCTTT

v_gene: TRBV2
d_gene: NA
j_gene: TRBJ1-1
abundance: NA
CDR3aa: CASGWINTEAFF
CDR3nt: TGTGCCAGCGGTTGGATAAACACTGAAGCTTTCTTT

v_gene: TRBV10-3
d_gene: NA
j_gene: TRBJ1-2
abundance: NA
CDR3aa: CAISETGYGYTF
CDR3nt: TGTGCCATCAGTGAGACAGGGTATGGCTACACCTTC

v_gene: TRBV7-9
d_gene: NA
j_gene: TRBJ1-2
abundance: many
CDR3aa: CASSLGLLGRNGYTF
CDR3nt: TGTGCCAGCAGCTTAGGATTGCTGGGTAGGAATGGCTACACCTTC

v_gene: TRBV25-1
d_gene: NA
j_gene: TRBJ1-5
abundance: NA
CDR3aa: CATTNTYADISSTGTQHF
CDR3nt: TGTGCCACCACAAATACCTATGCGGATATATCTAGCACAGGTACGCAGCATTTT

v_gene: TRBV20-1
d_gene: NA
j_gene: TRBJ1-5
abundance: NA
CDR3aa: CSAGRNSNQPQHF
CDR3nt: TGCAGTGCTGGGAGAAATAGCAATCAGCCCCAGCATTTT

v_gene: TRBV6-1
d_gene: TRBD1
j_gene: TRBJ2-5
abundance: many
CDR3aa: CASSEVTGLSQYF
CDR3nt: TGTGCCAGCAGTGAAGTGACAGGGTTATCCCAGTACTTC

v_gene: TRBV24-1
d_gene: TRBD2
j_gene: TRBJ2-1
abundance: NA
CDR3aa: CATSDPLRENYNEQFF
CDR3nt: TGTGCCACCAGTGACCCCTTGCGGGAGAACTACAATGAGCAGTTCTTC

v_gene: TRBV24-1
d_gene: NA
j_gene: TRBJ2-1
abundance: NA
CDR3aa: CATSARGGEQFF
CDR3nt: TGTGCCACCAGTGCACGGGGAGGTGAGCAGTTCTTC

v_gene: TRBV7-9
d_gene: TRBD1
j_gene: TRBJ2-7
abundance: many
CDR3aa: CASSRDSPYEQYF
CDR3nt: TGTGCCAGCAGCCGGGACAGTCCCTACGAGCAGTACTTC